This TCR beta chain was obtained from a study of blood T cells in healthy people across ages. Overall study context: Per two T cells, template switching captured roughly one barcoded beta molecule.

This CDR3 has 14 residues. Germline-derived CDR1 and CDR2 are MGHDK and SYGVNS. V was cut by 8 bases and J by 4 bases, with 17 bases left in between. A J-beta primer mix and a sample-barcoded 5' primer were used in a second PCR of roughly 6 to 11 cycles. Each CDR3 protein is one row after TCRdb ran MiXCR on the 5' RACE reads. The sample contains 1.4 million or so distinct CDR3 sequences, about 42% of which appear only once. The sample holds a few counts of this clonotype. The rearrangement uses TRBV25-1 and TRBJ1-1; no clear D. The sequence was collected from a woman aged 18-29 years in good health. Sequenced sample: blood. This chain's CDR3 is CASSLRGGSTEAFF. In DNA, the CDR3 is TGTGCCAGCTCCCTGCGGGGAGGGAGCACTGAAGCTTTCTTT.